The present T cell receptor beta chain was sequenced within a study of T cells in Graves' hyperthyroidism and ophthalmopathy. Findings of the study overall: In the blood, most expanded thyroid clonotypes above 0.001 appeared as well.

Amplified TCR beta CDR3 regions derived from RNA transcripts. HTBI primers drove first-round RT-PCR of the TCR CDR3. Each CDR3 protein is one row after TCRdb ran MiXCR on the multiplex PCR reads. This table holds a few hundred thousand distinct CDR3 sequences, around a fifth found once. This clonotype appeared a few times. Its antigen is unknown. For the diagnoses, clinical symptoms, serum thyroxine and TRAb, thyroid ultrasound and orbital computed tomography were used. Sequencing was carried out using blood. The receptor was derived from a woman in her 70s with Graves' ophthalmopathy.

The CDR3 nucleotides read TGTGCCACCAGTGATACAAAGGGGGGATCGTGGGGCTACACCTTC. Translation gives CATSDTKGGSWGYTF. V usage is TRBV24-1 and J usage is TRBJ1-2; D perhaps matches TRBD1 (6 bases). V was cut by 3 bases and J by 8 bases, with 18 bases left in between. The CDR3 extends over 15 amino acids. The germline CDR1 and CDR2 sequences are KGHDR and SFDVKD.